This TCR beta chain was identified in a study of blood T cell repertoires in COVID-19. Across the study: The origin of the acute and convalescent COVID-19 samples was the United States, Italy and Spain.

Study processing details: Reference gene primers were amplified, and this amplification served to estimate nucleated cell counts. Produced via immunoSEQ multiplex PCR; TCRdb's table is partial and in-frame only. V, J and clone size derive from that table, while D and trimming were established from the DNA sequence. The sample lists over 150,000 clones, around 80% seen once, with roughly an eighth in the top ten. The clonotype comes from a human donor in a cohort sampled during active COVID-19. Sequencing was performed on peripheral blood.

The DNA of the CDR3 is TGCAGTGCTAGTGTTCACAGCAATTCACCCCTCCACTTT. It yields the protein CSASVHSNSPLHF. This rearrangement joins TRBV20-1 to TRBJ1-6; D is unclear. The germline CDR1 and CDR2 sequences are DFQATT and SNEGSKA (reference sequence). The CDR3 has 13 amino acids. V lost 3 bases, J lost 7 bases, and 10 bases lay in between.